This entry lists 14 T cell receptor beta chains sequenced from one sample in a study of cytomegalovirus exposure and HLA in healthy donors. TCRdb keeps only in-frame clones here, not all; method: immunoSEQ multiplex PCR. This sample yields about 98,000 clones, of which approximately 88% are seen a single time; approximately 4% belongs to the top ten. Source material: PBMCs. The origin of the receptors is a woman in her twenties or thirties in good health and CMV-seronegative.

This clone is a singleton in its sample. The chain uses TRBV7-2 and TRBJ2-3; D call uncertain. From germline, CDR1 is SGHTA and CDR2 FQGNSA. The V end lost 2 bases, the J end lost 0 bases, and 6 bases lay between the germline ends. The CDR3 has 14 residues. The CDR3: CASSLLLSTDTQYF. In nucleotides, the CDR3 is TGTGCCAGCAGCTTACTTCTGAGCACAGATACGCAGTATTTT.

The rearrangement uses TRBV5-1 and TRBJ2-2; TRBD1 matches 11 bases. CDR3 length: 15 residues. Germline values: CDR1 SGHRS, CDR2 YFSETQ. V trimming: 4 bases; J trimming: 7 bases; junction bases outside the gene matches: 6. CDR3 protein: CASSPGQGANGELFF. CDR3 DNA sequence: TGCGCCAGCAGCCCAGGACAGGGGGCGAACGGGGAGCTGTTTTTT.

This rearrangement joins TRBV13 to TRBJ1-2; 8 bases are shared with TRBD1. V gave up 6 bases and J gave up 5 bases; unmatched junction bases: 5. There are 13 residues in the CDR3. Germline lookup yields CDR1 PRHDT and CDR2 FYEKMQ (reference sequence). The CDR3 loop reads CASRDREGYGYTF. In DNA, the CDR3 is TGTGCCAGCAGGGACAGGGAAGGGTATGGCTACACCTTC.

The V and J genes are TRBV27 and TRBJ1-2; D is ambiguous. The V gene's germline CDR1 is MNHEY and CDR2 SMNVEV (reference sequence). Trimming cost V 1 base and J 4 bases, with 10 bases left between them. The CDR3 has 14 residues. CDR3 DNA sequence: TGTGCCAGCAGTTTATTAAACAGACCCTATGGCTACACCTTC. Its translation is CASSLLNRPYGYTF.

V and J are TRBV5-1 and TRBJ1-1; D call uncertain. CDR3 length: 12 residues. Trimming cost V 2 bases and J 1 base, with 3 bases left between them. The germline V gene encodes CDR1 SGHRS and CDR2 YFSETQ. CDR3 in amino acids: CASSFQNTEAFF. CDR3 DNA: TGCGCCAGCAGCTTCCAGAACACTGAAGCTTTCTTT.

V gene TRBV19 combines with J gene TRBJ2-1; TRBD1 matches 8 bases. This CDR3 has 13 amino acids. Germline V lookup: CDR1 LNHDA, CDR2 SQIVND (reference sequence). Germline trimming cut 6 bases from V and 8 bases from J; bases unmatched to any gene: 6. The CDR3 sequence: CASRMDRVHEQFF. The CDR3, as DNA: TGTGCCAGTAGAATGGACAGGGTTCATGAGCAGTTCTTC.

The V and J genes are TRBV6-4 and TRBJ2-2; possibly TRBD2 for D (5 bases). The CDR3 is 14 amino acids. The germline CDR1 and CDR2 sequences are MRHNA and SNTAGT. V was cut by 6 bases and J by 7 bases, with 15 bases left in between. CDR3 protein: CASSHGVDGGELFF. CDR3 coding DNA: TGTGCCAGCAGCCACGGGGTCGACGGCGGGGAGCTGTTTTTT.

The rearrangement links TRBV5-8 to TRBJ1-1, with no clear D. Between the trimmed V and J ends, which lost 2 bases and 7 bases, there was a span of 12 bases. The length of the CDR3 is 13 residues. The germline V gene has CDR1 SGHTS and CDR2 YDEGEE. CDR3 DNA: TGTGCCAGCAGCTTCTGGAGAAGAGGTGAAGCTTTCTTT. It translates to CASSFWRRGEAFF.

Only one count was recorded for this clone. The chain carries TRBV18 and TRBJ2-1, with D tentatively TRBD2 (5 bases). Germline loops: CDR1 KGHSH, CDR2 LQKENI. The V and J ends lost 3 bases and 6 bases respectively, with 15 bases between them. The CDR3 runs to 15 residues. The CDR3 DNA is TGTGCCAGCTCACCCGGGCGGGCCGGTGGCAATGAGCAGTTCTTC. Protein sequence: CASSPGRAGGNEQFF.

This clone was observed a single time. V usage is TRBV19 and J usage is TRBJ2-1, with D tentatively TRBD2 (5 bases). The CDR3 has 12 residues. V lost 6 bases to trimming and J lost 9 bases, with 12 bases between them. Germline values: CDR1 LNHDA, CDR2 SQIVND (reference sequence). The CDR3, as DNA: TGTGCCAGTAGACGGGGAATGTCTGAGCAGTTCTTC. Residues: CASRRGMSEQFF.

The CDR3 DNA reads TGTGCCAGCAGCCCACAGGGGGCAAATTCACCCCTCCACTTT. Translated, it gives CASSPQGANSPLHF. The chain employs TRBV2 and TRBJ1-6; TRBD1 aligns across 9 bases. J gave up 7 bases and V 6 bases, and 4 bases lay outside the gene matches. Germline V gene sequence: CDR1 SNHLY, CDR2 FYNNEI. This CDR3 region has 14 residues. Filled out from reference TRBV2 and TRBJ1-6, the complete variable domain reads EPEVTQTPSHQVTQMGQEVILRCVPISNHLYFYWYRQILGQKVEFLVSFYNNEISEKSEIFDDQFSVERPDGSNFTLKIRSTKLEDSAMYFCASSPQGANSPLHFGNGTRLTVT.

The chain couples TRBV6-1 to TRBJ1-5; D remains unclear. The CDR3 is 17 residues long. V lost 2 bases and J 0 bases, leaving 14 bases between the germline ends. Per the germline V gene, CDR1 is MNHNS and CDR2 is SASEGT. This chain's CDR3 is CASSERSGAYSNQPQHF. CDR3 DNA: TGTGCCAGCAGTGAAAGATCGGGTGCATATAGCAATCAGCCCCAGCATTTT.

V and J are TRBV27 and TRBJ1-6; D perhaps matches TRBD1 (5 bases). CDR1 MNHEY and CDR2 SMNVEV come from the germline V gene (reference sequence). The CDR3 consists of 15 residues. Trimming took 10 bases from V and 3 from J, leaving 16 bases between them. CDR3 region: CATTRERGYNSPLHF. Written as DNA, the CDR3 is TGTGCCACCACGCGGGAGAGGGGCTATAATTCACCCCTCCACTTT.

The CDR3 spells CASSLVGGGLSAEYEQYF. The CDR3 nucleotides read TGTGCCAGCAGCTTAGTAGGGGGGGGACTAAGCGCCGAGTACGAGCAGTACTTC. J is TRBJ2-7 and V is TRBV7-2; a possible D gene is TRBD2 (7 bases). V was clipped by 1 base and J by 4 bases, with 23 bases between them. The CDR3 length is 18 residues. Germline assignment: CDR1 SGHTA and CDR2 FQGNSA.